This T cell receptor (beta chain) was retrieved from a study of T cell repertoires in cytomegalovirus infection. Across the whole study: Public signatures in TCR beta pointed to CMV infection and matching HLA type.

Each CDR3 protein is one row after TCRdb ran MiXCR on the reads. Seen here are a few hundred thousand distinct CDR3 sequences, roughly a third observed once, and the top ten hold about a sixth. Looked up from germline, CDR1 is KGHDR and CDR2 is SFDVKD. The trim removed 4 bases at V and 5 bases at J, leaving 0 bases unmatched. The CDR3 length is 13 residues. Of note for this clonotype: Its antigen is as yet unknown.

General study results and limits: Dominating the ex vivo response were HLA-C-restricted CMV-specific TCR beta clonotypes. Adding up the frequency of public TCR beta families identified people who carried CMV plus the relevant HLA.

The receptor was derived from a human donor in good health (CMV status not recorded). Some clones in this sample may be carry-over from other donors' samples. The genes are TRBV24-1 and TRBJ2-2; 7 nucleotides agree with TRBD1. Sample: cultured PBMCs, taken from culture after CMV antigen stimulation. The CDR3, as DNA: TGTGCCACCAGTGAGACAGGGACCGGGGAGCTGTTTTTT. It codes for CATSETGTGELFF.